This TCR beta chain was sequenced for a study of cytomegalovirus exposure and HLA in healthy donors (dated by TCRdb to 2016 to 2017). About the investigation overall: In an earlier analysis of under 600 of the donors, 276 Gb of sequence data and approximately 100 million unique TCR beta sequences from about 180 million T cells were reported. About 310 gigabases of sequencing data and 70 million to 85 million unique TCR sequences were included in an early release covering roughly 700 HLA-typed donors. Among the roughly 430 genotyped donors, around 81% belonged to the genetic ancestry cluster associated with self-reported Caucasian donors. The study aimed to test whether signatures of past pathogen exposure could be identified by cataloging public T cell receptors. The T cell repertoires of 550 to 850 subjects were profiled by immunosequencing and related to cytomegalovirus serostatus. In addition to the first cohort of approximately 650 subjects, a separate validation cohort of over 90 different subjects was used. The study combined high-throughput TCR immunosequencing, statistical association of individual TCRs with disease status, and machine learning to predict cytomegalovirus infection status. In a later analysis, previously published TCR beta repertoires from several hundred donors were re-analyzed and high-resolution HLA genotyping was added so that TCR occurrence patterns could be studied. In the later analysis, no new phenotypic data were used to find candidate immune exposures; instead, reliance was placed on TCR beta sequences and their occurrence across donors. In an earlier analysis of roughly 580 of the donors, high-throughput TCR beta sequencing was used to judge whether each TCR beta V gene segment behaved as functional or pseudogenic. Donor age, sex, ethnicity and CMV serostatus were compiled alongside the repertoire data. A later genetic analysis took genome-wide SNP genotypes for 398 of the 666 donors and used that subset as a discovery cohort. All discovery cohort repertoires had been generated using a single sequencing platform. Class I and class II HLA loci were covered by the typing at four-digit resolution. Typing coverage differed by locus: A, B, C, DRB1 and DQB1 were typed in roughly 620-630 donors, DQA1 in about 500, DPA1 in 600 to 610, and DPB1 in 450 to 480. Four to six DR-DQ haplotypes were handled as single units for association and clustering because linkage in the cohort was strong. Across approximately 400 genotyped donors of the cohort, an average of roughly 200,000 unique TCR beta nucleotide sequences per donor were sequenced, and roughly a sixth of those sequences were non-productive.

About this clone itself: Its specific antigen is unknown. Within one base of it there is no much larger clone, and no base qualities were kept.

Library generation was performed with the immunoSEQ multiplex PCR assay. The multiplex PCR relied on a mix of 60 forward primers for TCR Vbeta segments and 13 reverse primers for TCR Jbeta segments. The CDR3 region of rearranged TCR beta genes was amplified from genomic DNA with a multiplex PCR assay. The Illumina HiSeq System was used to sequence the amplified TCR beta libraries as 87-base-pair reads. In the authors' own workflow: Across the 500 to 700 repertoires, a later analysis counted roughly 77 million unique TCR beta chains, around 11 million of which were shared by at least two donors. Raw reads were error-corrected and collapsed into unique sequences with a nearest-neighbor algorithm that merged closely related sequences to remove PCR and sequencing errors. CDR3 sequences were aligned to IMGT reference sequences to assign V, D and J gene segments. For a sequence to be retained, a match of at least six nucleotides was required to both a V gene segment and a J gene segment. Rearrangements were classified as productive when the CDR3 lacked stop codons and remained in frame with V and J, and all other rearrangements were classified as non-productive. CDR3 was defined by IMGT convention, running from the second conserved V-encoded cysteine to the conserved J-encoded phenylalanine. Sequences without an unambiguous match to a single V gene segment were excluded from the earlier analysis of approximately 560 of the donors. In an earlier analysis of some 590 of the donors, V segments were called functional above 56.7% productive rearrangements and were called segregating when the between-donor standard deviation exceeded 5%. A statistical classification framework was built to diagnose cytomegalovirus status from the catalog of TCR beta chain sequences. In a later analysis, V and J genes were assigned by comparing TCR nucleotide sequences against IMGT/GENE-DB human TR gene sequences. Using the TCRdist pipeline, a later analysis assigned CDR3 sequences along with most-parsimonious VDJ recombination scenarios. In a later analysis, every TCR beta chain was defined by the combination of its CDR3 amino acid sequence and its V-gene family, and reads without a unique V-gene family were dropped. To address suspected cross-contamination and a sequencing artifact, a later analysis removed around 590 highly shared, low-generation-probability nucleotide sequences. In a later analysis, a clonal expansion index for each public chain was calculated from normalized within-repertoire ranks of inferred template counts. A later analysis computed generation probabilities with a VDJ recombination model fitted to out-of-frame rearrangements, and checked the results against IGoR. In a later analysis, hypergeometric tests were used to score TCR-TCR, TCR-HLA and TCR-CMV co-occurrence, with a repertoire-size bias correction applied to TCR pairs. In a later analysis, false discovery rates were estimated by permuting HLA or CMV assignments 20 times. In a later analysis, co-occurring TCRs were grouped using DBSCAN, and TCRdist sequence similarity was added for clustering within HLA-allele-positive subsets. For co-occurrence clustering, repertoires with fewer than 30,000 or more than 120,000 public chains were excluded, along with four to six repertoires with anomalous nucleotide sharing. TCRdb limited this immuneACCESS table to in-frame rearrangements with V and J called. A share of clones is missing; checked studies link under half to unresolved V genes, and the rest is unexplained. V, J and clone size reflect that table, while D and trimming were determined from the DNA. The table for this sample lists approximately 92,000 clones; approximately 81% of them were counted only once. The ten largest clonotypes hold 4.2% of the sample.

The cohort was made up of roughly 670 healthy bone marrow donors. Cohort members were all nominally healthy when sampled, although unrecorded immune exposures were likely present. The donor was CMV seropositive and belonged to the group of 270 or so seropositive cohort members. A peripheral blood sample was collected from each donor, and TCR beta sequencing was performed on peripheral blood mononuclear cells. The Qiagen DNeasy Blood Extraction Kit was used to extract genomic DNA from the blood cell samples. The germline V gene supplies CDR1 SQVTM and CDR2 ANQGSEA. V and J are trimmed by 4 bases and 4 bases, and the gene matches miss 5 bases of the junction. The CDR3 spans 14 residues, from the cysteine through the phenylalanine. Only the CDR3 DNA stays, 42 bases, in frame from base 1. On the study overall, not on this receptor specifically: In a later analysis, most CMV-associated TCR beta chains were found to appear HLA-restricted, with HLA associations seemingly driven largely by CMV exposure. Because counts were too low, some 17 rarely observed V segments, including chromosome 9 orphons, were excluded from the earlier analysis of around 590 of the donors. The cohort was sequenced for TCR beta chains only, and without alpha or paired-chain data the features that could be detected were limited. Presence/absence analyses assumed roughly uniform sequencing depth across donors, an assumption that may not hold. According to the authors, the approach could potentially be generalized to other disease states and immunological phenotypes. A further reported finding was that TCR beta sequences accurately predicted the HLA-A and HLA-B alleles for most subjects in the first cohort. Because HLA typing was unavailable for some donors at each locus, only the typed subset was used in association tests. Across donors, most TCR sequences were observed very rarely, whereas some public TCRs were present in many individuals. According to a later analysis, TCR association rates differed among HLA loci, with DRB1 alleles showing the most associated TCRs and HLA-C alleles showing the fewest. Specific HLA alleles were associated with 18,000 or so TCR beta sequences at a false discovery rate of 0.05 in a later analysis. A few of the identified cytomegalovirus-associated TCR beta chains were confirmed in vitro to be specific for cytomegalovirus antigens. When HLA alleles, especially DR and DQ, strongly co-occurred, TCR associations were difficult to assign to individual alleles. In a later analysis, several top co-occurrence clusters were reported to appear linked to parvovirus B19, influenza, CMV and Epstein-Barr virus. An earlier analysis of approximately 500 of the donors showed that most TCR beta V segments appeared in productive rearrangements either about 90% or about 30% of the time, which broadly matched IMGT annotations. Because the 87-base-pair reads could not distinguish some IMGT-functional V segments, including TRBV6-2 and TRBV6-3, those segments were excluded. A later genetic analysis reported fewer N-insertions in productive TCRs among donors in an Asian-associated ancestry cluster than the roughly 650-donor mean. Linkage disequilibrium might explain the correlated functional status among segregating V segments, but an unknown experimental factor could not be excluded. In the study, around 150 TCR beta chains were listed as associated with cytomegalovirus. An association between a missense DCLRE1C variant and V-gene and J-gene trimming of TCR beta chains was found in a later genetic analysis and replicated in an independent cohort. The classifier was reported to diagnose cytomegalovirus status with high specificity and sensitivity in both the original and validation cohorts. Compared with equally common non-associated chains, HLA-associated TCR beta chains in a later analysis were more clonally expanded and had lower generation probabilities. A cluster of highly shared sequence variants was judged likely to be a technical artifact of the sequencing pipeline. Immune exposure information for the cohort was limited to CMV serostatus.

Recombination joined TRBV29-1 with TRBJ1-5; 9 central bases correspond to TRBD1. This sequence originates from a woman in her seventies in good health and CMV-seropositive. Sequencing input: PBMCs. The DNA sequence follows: TGCAGCGTTGCCGGACAGGGGAAGAATCAGCCCCAGCATTTT. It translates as CSVAGQGKNQPQHF. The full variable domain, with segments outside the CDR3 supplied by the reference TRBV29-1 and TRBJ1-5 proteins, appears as SAVISQKPSRDICQRGTSLTIQCQVDSQVTMMFWYRQQPGQSLTLIATANQGSEATYESGFVIDKFPISRPNLTFSTLTVSNMSPEDSSIYLCSVAGQGKNQPQHFGDGTRLSIL.